This T cell receptor beta chain was recovered during a study of OX40 agonist ivuxolimab in advanced cancers. The protocol was immunoSEQ multiplex PCR, while the TCRdb copy is restricted to in-frame clones and leaves out a portion. This sample has about 82,000 clones, with 90% found just once. Trimming cost V 1 base and J 3 bases, with 16 bases left between them. The CDR3 extends over 16 amino acids. CDR1 is SGHNT, CDR2 YENEEA, per germline. Sample: CD4+ or CD8+ T cells sorted from blood, taken in a trial of the OX40 agonist ivuxolimab. The TCR was taken from an adult with an advanced solid tumor such as melanoma, head and neck, liver or kidney cancer. This rearrangement joins TRBV11-3 to TRBJ2-7; D may match TRBD1 or TRBD2 (5 bases each). The CDR3 sequence: CASSLGGDRKHYEQYF. CDR3 DNA sequence: TGTGCCAGCAGCTTAGGTGGGGACCGAAAACACTACGAGCAGTACTTC.